The rows below give T cell receptor beta chains drawn from one sample of a study of OX40 agonist ivuxolimab in advanced cancers. Data came from immunoSEQ multiplex PCR; TCRdb stores just in-frame clones and leaves some out. This sample yields just over 60,000 clones, of which 92% are seen a single time; about 0.59% belongs to the top ten. The source material was CD4+ or CD8+ T cells sorted from blood, sampled in a trial of the OX40 agonist ivuxolimab. These receptors were collected from an adult with an advanced solid tumor such as melanoma, head and neck, liver or kidney cancer. CDR3s include the opening cysteine and the closing phenylalanine or tryptophan. D genes are given only for firm matches. Clone size appears in some rows only: once, few, many, or a class for an expanded clone.

v_call,d_call,j_call,clone_size,cdr3_aa,cdr3_nt
TRBV27,NA,TRBJ2-3,NA,CASRKGTGGLGRELDTQYF,TGTGCCAGCAGAAAAGGGACAGGAGGACTGGGGCGGGAGTTAGATACGCAGTATTTT
TRBV7-6,NA,TRBJ1-3,NA,CASSLEGSSGNTIYF,TGTGCCAGCAGCCTCGAGGGAAGCTCTGGAAACACCATATATTTT
TRBV6-5,TRBD2,TRBJ2-7,NA,CASSVQGGGVEQYF,TGTGCCAGCAGTGTCCAAGGCGGGGGGGTGGAGCAGTACTTC
TRBV7-9,NA,TRBJ1-4,once,CASSSEVSTNEKLFF,TGTGCCAGCAGTTCGGAGGTCTCAACTAATGAAAAACTGTTTTTT
TRBV29-1,NA,TRBJ2-5,NA,CSVEGSGETQYF,TGCAGCGTTGAAGGGTCGGGCGAGACCCAGTACTTC
TRBV6-1,NA,TRBJ1-1,NA,CASSNPGRNTEAFF,TGTGCCAGCAGCAACCCGGGACGGAACACTGAAGCTTTCTTT
TRBV7-9,NA,TRBJ1-6,NA,CASGSGQVETLHF,TGTGCCAGCGGTTCGGGTCAGGTGGAGACCCTCCACTTT
TRBV5-1,TRBD2,TRBJ2-2,few,CASSPIWTSGTGELFF,TGCGCCAGCAGCCCAATATGGACTAGCGGCACCGGGGAGCTGTTTTTT
TRBV19,TRBD1,TRBJ2-7,NA,CASKGTGSGEQYF,TGTGCCAGCAAAGGGACAGGGAGTGGCGAGCAGTACTTC
TRBV18,NA,TRBJ2-7,NA,CASSRRQDSSYEQYF,TGTGCCAGCTCACGTAGACAGGACAGCTCCTACGAGCAGTACTTC
TRBV27,TRBD2,TRBJ2-3,NA,CASSIFAPTSGVTDTQYF,TGTGCCAGCAGCATATTTGCCCCGACTAGCGGAGTGACAGATACGCAGTATTTT
TRBV19,TRBD1,TRBJ2-5,NA,CASSILPGQGKETQYF,TGTGCCAGTAGTATCCTACCGGGACAGGGGAAGGAGACCCAGTACTTC
TRBV11-1,TRBD1,TRBJ1-1,few,CASSKRQGAIPEAFF,TGTGCCAGCAGCAAAAGACAGGGGGCCATTCCTGAAGCTTTCTTT
TRBV6-5,NA,TRBJ2-2,NA,CASSYTTGYTGELFF,TGTGCCAGCAGTTACACCACAGGGTACACCGGGGAGCTGTTTTTT
TRBV7-3,TRBD1,TRBJ1-1,NA,CASSPMGQGSTEAFF,TGTGCCAGCAGCCCTATGGGACAGGGTAGCACTGAAGCTTTCTTT
TRBV6-6,NA,TRBJ1-1,NA,CASSYLTGTEAFF,TGTGCCAGCAGTTACTTGACGGGCACTGAAGCTTTCTTT
TRBV6-1,NA,TRBJ1-6,NA,CASSPGPYNSPLHF,TGTGCCAGCTCCCCGGGGCCGTATAATTCACCCCTCCACTTT
TRBV9,NA,TRBJ2-1,NA,CASSVSAGWSNEQFF,TGTGCCAGCAGCGTAAGCGCGGGTTGGTCTAATGAGCAGTTCTTC
TRBV11-2,NA,TRBJ2-3,few,CASSLQSTDTQYF,TGTGCCAGCAGCTTGCAGAGCACAGATACGCAGTATTTT
TRBV30,TRBD1,TRBJ1-4,NA,CAWSGRQGTNEKLFF,TGTGCCTGGAGTGGCCGACAGGGAACTAATGAAAAACTGTTTTTT
TRBV6-1,TRBD2,TRBJ2-5,NA,CASAGGPPETQYF,TGTGCCAGCGCGGGGGGGCCCCCGGAGACCCAGTACTTC
TRBV30,NA,TRBJ2-2,NA,CAWSSRNTGELFF,TGTGCCTGGAGTTCGCGGAACACCGGGGAGCTGTTTTTT
TRBV6-1,NA,TRBJ1-4,NA,CASSEGGAASGEKLFF,TGTGCCAGCAGTGAAGGGGGCGCAGCCTCAGGGGAAAAACTGTTTTTT
TRBV6-5,NA,TRBJ2-7,NA,CASSSEQAPVRYEQYF,TGTGCCAGCAGTTCTGAACAGGCCCCAGTTAGGTACGAGCAGTACTTC
TRBV2,TRBD1,TRBJ1-6,NA,CASRMTGSTNSPLHF,TGTGCCAGCAGGATGACAGGGAGTACTAATTCACCCCTCCACTTT
TRBV18,NA,TRBJ1-4,NA,CASSPPGTNEKLFF,TGTGCCAGCTCACCGCCGGGAACTAATGAAAAACTGTTTTTT
TRBV5-1,NA,TRBJ1-4,NA,CASSSNSGDNEKLFF,TGCGCCAGCAGCTCCAATTCGGGTGATAATGAAAAACTGTTTTTT
TRBV11-2,TRBD1,TRBJ1-2,NA,CASSPGQGAYYGYTF,TGTGCCAGCAGCCCCGGGCAGGGGGCCTACTATGGCTACACCTTC
TRBV10-3,TRBD2,TRBJ2-7,NA,CAISESGTSGTYEQYF,TGTGCCATCAGTGAATCCGGGACTAGCGGAACCTACGAGCAGTACTTC
TRBV10-1,TRBD1,TRBJ2-1,once,CASSESTGTGVYNEQFF,TGCGCCAGCAGTGAGTCGACAGGGACAGGGGTCTACAATGAGCAGTTCTTC
TRBV4-1,TRBD2,TRBJ2-3,NA,CASSQTGTRWADTQYF,TGCGCCAGCAGCCAGACCGGGACTAGATGGGCAGATACGCAGTATTTT
TRBV5-4,NA,TRBJ2-6,NA,CASSYPGLSSGANVLTF,TGTGCCAGCAGCTACCCGGGACTGAGTTCTGGGGCCAACGTCCTGACTTTC
TRBV5-1,NA,TRBJ2-3,NA,CASSPGLLGSTDTQYF,TGCGCCAGCAGCCCGGGACTCCTGGGGAGCACAGATACGCAGTATTTT
TRBV19,NA,TRBJ2-7,NA,CASNDGYTYEQYF,TGTGCCAGTAACGACGGATATACCTACGAGCAGTACTTC
TRBV30,TRBD1,TRBJ2-7,NA,CASRGTGAYEQYF,TGTGCCTCCCGAGGGACAGGAGCCTACGAGCAGTACTTC
TRBV2,NA,TRBJ2-2,NA,CASSAGTPNTGELFF,TGTGCCAGCAGCGCCGGGACACCGAACACCGGGGAGCTGTTTTTT
TRBV4-1,TRBD2,TRBJ2-5,NA,CASSQGWGGPGETQYF,TGCGCCAGCAGCCAAGGGTGGGGAGGGCCCGGGGAGACCCAGTACTTC
TRBV28,TRBD1,TRBJ2-6,NA,CASSVGQGASGANVLTF,TGTGCCAGCAGTGTTGGACAGGGAGCATCTGGGGCCAACGTCCTGACTTTC
TRBV5-4,NA,TRBJ2-5,NA,CASSLVGYQETQYF,TGTGCCAGCAGCTTGGTAGGGTACCAAGAGACCCAGTACTTC
TRBV5-1,NA,TRBJ2-2,once,CASSLGTPERLFF,TGCGCCAGCAGCTTGGGGACACCCGAACGGCTGTTTTTT
TRBV27,NA,TRBJ2-7,NA,CASSLWAPSVIRAYEQYF,TGTGCCAGCAGTTTATGGGCCCCTAGCGTTATAAGGGCCTACGAGCAGTACTTC
TRBV7-9,TRBD1,TRBJ2-7,few,CASSPGQAYDYEQYF,TGTGCCAGCAGCCCCGGACAGGCGTATGACTACGAGCAGTACTTC
TRBV5-1,TRBD2,TRBJ2-3,NA,CASSGGLAGGQDTQYF,TGCGCCAGCAGCGGTGGACTAGCGGGAGGTCAAGATACGCAGTATTTT
TRBV30,NA,TRBJ2-5,NA,CAWSVKGFLRAKETQYF,TGTGCCTGGAGTGTAAAGGGTTTCTTGCGGGCGAAAGAGACCCAGTACTTC
TRBV18,NA,TRBJ1-1,once,CASQIAPRSSTEAFF,TGTGCCAGCCAAATTGCCCCCAGATCCAGCACTGAAGCTTTCTTT
TRBV7-2,NA,TRBJ2-7,once,CASRQRHLGSYEQYF,TGTGCCAGCAGGCAAAGACACCTTGGAAGCTACGAGCAGTACTTC
TRBV11-3,TRBD1,TRBJ1-2,NA,CASSCDRGNCGYTF,TGTGCCAGCAGCTGTGACAGGGGGAACTGCGGCTACACCTTC
TRBV18,NA,TRBJ2-1,NA,CASSPLSSYNEQFF,TGTGCCAGCTCACCACTGAGCTCCTACAATGAGCAGTTCTTC
TRBV28,TRBD2,TRBJ2-3,NA,CASSFPLAGGPDTQYF,TGTGCCAGCAGTTTCCCTCTAGCGGGGGGGCCAGATACGCAGTATTTT
TRBV10-3,TRBD1,TRBJ1-1,NA,CAIKGTGYTEAFF,TGTGCCATCAAGGGGACAGGGTACACTGAAGCTTTCTTT
TRBV7-9,TRBD1,TRBJ1-2,once,CASSLGGDRALYGYTF,TGTGCCAGCAGCTTAGGGGGGGACAGGGCACTCTATGGCTACACCTTC
TRBV9,TRBD2,TRBJ2-4,once,CASSVGTSGSVQYF,TGTGCCAGCAGCGTAGGGACTAGCGGGAGCGTTCAGTACTTC
TRBV6-5,TRBD1,TRBJ2-3,NA,CASRGTGADTQYF,TGTGCCAGCAGGGGGACAGGGGCAGATACGCAGTATTTT
TRBV27,TRBD2,TRBJ2-7,NA,CASRSSGTSGGAAPLNYYEQYF,TGTGCCAGCAGGTCCTCCGGGACTAGCGGGGGGGCGGCTCCTCTCAATTACTACGAGCAGTACTTC
TRBV5-4,TRBD2,TRBJ2-5,NA,CASSAAGTSKETQYF,TGTGCCAGCAGCGCAGCCGGGACTAGCAAAGAGACCCAGTACTTC